This is a list of T cell receptor beta chains from one sample in a study of primary melanoma T cells and metastatic recurrence. TCRdb keeps only in-frame clones here, not all; method: immunoSEQ multiplex PCR. Of some 220 clones listed, about 90% are singletons. Material for sequencing was melanoma tumor tissue. The receptors stem from a human donor with melanoma. Both conserved end residues are part of each CDR3. The order of the fields is CDR3 DNA, CDR3 protein, V gene, D gene, clone size, J gene. The D gene is left open where the match is weak. The size entry is marked missing in some rows and otherwise reads once, few, many or a size class.

CDR3nt: TGTGCCACCAGCAGGGGACCAACAGAAGATACGCAGTATTTT; CDR3aa: CATSRGPTEDTQYF; v_gene: TRBV15; d_gene: -; abundance: -; j_gene: TRBJ2-3
CDR3nt: TGTGCCATCAGTGTGAGTAGCGGGACATCTGGGACCGGGGAGCTGTTTTTT; CDR3aa: CAISVSSGTSGTGELFF; v_gene: TRBV6-8; d_gene: TRBD2; abundance: -; j_gene: TRBJ2-2
CDR3nt: TGTGCCACCATGCCCCTTGCGGGCACTGAAGCTTTCTTT; CDR3aa: CATMPLAGTEAFF; v_gene: TRBV6-8; d_gene: -; abundance: -; j_gene: TRBJ1-1
CDR3nt: TGTGCCAGCTCACCATCGGTTAACACTGAAGCTTTCTTT; CDR3aa: CASSPSVNTEAFF; v_gene: TRBV18; d_gene: -; abundance: -; j_gene: TRBJ1-1
CDR3nt: TGTGCCAGCAACAGGGCTTCCATGAACACTGAAGCTTTCTTT; CDR3aa: CASNRASMNTEAFF; v_gene: TRBV9; d_gene: -; abundance: -; j_gene: TRBJ1-1
CDR3nt: TGCGCCAGGTTTTCTTGGGGTTCCAAAAACATTCAGTACTTC; CDR3aa: CARFSWGSKNIQYF; v_gene: TRBV10-1; d_gene: -; abundance: -; j_gene: TRBJ2-4
CDR3nt: TGTGCCAGCAGCTTAGATCCAGGGGGAGACATTCAGTACTTC; CDR3aa: CASSLDPGGDIQYF; v_gene: TRBV11-3; d_gene: TRBD1; abundance: -; j_gene: TRBJ2-4
CDR3nt: TGTGCCAGCAGCTTCACAGGGAGCAATCAGCCCCAGCATTTT; CDR3aa: CASSFTGSNQPQHF; v_gene: TRBV11-3; d_gene: -; abundance: -; j_gene: TRBJ1-5
CDR3nt: TGTGCCAGTAGCGGGAACCTAGCGGGAGGATCCGAGCAGTACTTC; CDR3aa: CASSGNLAGGSEQYF; v_gene: TRBV7-6; d_gene: TRBD2; abundance: -; j_gene: TRBJ2-7
CDR3nt: TGTGCCTGTTCCCGTTTCGGCGACAATCAGCCCCAGCATTTT; CDR3aa: CACSRFGDNQPQHF; v_gene: TRBV30; d_gene: -; abundance: -; j_gene: TRBJ1-5
CDR3nt: TGTGCCAGTAGTACGGGACTAGCGGGCACAGATACGCAGTATTTT; CDR3aa: CASSTGLAGTDTQYF; v_gene: TRBV19; d_gene: TRBD2; abundance: -; j_gene: TRBJ2-3
CDR3nt: TGTGCCAGTAGTATAGTTAGGATTTTGAACACCGGGGAGCTGTTTTTT; CDR3aa: CASSIVRILNTGELFF; v_gene: TRBV19; d_gene: -; abundance: -; j_gene: TRBJ2-2
CDR3nt: TGTGCCAGTAGTACGACTAGCGGGAGGGTTGAGCAGTTCTTC; CDR3aa: CASSTTSGRVEQFF; v_gene: TRBV19; d_gene: TRBD2; abundance: -; j_gene: TRBJ2-1
CDR3nt: TGCAGCGTGCTCAATCAGGGACCCTATGGCTACACCTTC; CDR3aa: CSVLNQGPYGYTF; v_gene: TRBV29-1; d_gene: -; abundance: -; j_gene: TRBJ1-2
CDR3nt: TGTGCCAGCAAGGAGCGGGAGATTGCCGGGGAGCTGTTTTTT; CDR3aa: CASKEREIAGELFF; v_gene: TRBV11-3; d_gene: TRBD2; abundance: -; j_gene: TRBJ2-2
CDR3nt: TGTGCCAGTAGTCAACCTAGCGGGGGGGTGGTTGAGCAGTTCTTC; CDR3aa: CASSQPSGGVVEQFF; v_gene: TRBV19; d_gene: TRBD2; abundance: -; j_gene: TRBJ2-1
CDR3nt: TGTGCCAGTAGTAAACTAGCGGGAGTTACAGATACGCAGTATTTT; CDR3aa: CASSKLAGVTDTQYF; v_gene: TRBV19; d_gene: TRBD2; abundance: -; j_gene: TRBJ2-3
CDR3nt: TGTGCCAGCAGCCCGAGAGACTCTGGGGCCAACGTCCTGACTTTC; CDR3aa: CASSPRDSGANVLTF; v_gene: TRBV11-3; d_gene: -; abundance: -; j_gene: TRBJ2-6
CDR3nt: TGTGCCAGCAGCCCCCCAAGTGAGGGTTATTCCACTAATGAAAAACTGTTTTTT; CDR3aa: CASSPPSEGYSTNEKLFF; v_gene: TRBV11-3; d_gene: -; abundance: -; j_gene: TRBJ1-4
CDR3nt: TGTGCCAGCAGCACGCAGGGTATAATCTACGAGCAGTACTTC; CDR3aa: CASSTQGIIYEQYF; v_gene: TRBV7-6; d_gene: -; abundance: -; j_gene: TRBJ2-7
CDR3nt: TGTGCCAGCAGCTCGGGAAGAAGCGGGGCCAACGTCCTGACTTTC; CDR3aa: CASSSGRSGANVLTF; v_gene: TRBV11-3; d_gene: -; abundance: -; j_gene: TRBJ2-6
CDR3nt: TGTGCCAGCCGACCGGGGGAGTTTGGAACAGATACGCAGTATTTT; CDR3aa: CASRPGEFGTDTQYF; v_gene: TRBV6-8; d_gene: -; abundance: -; j_gene: TRBJ2-3
CDR3nt: TGTGCCAGTAGTGGGAGGGTCACGAACACTGAAGCTTTCTTT; CDR3aa: CASSGRVTNTEAFF; v_gene: TRBV19; d_gene: -; abundance: -; j_gene: TRBJ1-1
CDR3nt: TGTGCCAGCAGCTTAGGGGGCGGGAGGGCCTTGGATGAGCAGTTCTTC; CDR3aa: CASSLGGGRALDEQFF; v_gene: TRBV11-3; d_gene: TRBD2; abundance: -; j_gene: TRBJ2-1
CDR3nt: TGTGCCAGCAAAAGGGACAGACGCACAGATACACAGTATTTT; CDR3aa: CASKRDRRTDTQYF; v_gene: TRBV11-3; d_gene: TRBD1; abundance: -; j_gene: TRBJ2-3
CDR3nt: TGTGCCAGCAATTTACCGGTCCACGAGCAGTACTTC; CDR3aa: CASNLPVHEQYF; v_gene: TRBV6-8; d_gene: -; abundance: few; j_gene: TRBJ2-7
CDR3nt: TGTGCCAGCAGCAACTCACCGACAGGGTTGAACACTGAAACTTTCTTT; CDR3aa: CASSNSPTGLNTETFF; v_gene: TRBV11-3; d_gene: TRBD1; abundance: -; j_gene: TRBJ1-1
CDR3nt: TGTGCCAGCAGCCGCAACGACCCCAGCACAGATACGCAGTATTTT; CDR3aa: CASSRNDPSTDTQYF; v_gene: TRBV7-8; d_gene: -; abundance: -; j_gene: TRBJ2-3
CDR3nt: TGTGCCAGCGGTTTAGGTTTTTACGGGAATGAAAAACTGTTTTTT; CDR3aa: CASGLGFYGNEKLFF; v_gene: TRBV28; d_gene: -; abundance: -; j_gene: TRBJ1-4
CDR3nt: TGTGCCAGTAGTATCACATCCTACACTGAAGCTTTCTTT; CDR3aa: CASSITSYTEAFF; v_gene: TRBV19; d_gene: -; abundance: -; j_gene: TRBJ1-1
CDR3nt: TGTGCCAGTACCCCTCTTGGGGGCTCGGAGGAAAAACTGTTTTTT; CDR3aa: CASTPLGGSEEKLFF; v_gene: TRBV19; d_gene: -; abundance: -; j_gene: TRBJ1-4
CDR3nt: TGTGCTAGCAGCACGGGACTAGCGGGACTTACAGATACGCAGTATTTT; CDR3aa: CASSTGLAGLTDTQYF; v_gene: TRBV11-3; d_gene: TRBD2; abundance: -; j_gene: TRBJ2-3
CDR3nt: TGTGCCATCAGCTCCGCCCTAGCCTCCTACGAGCAGTACTTC; CDR3aa: CAISSALASYEQYF; v_gene: TRBV6-8; d_gene: -; abundance: -; j_gene: TRBJ2-7
CDR3nt: TGTGCCAGCAGCCCGCATTCTGGGGGGCGCGTCTACGAGCAGTACTTC; CDR3aa: CASSPHSGGRVYEQYF; v_gene: TRBV11-3; d_gene: -; abundance: -; j_gene: TRBJ2-7
CDR3nt: TGTGCCAGCAGTCTTCTAGCGGTTCTTAACTACGAGCAGTACTTC; CDR3aa: CASSLLAVLNYEQYF; v_gene: TRBV28; d_gene: TRBD2; abundance: -; j_gene: TRBJ2-7
CDR3nt: TGTGCCAGCAGCTTAGGCAGGGATACAGATACGCAGTATTTT; CDR3aa: CASSLGRDTDTQYF; v_gene: TRBV11-3; d_gene: -; abundance: -; j_gene: TRBJ2-3
CDR3nt: TGTGCCAGCAGCTTAGAGAGGAATCAGCCCCAGCATTTT; CDR3aa: CASSLERNQPQHF; v_gene: TRBV7-1; d_gene: -; abundance: -; j_gene: TRBJ1-5
CDR3nt: TGTGCCAGCAGCCCCGGACTAGCGGGAGCAAATGAGCAGTTCTTC; CDR3aa: CASSPGLAGANEQFF; v_gene: TRBV11-3; d_gene: TRBD2; abundance: -; j_gene: TRBJ2-1
CDR3nt: TGTGTCAGTAGTAAATCGCAGGGATGGGAGCAGTACTTC; CDR3aa: CVSSKSQGWEQYF; v_gene: TRBV19; d_gene: -; abundance: -; j_gene: TRBJ2-7
CDR3nt: TGTGCCAGCAGCTTAGTCTACGGGAACACTGAAGCTTTCTTT; CDR3aa: CASSLVYGNTEAFF; v_gene: TRBV11-3; d_gene: -; abundance: -; j_gene: TRBJ1-1
CDR3nt: TGTGCCAGCTCACCCTGGGACAGCGCTGAAAAACTGTTTTTT; CDR3aa: CASSPWDSAEKLFF; v_gene: TRBV18; d_gene: TRBD1; abundance: -; j_gene: TRBJ1-4
CDR3nt: TGTGCCAGTAGTTTATCGGCAATACTTGGCGAGCAGTACTTC; CDR3aa: CASSLSAILGEQYF; v_gene: TRBV28; d_gene: -; abundance: once; j_gene: TRBJ2-7
CDR3nt: TGTGCCAGTAGCCATTGGGGACAGACGAACACTGAAGCTTTCTTT; CDR3aa: CASSHWGQTNTEAFF; v_gene: TRBV19; d_gene: TRBD1; abundance: -; j_gene: TRBJ1-1
CDR3nt: TGTGCCAGCTCCCCGGGTGCCGGTGGGGAGACCCAGTACTTC; CDR3aa: CASSPGAGGETQYF; v_gene: TRBV18; d_gene: -; abundance: -; j_gene: TRBJ2-5
CDR3nt: TGTGCCAGCAGCCCCCCGGCCCCCTACAATGAGCAGTTCTTC; CDR3aa: CASSPPAPYNEQFF; v_gene: TRBV11-3; d_gene: -; abundance: few; j_gene: TRBJ2-1
CDR3nt: TGTGCCAGCAGTTACTCGAGCGGTCCAGGGGTAGTAGAGACCCAGTACTTC; CDR3aa: CASSYSSGPGVVETQYF; v_gene: TRBV6-8; d_gene: -; abundance: -; j_gene: TRBJ2-5
CDR3nt: TGTGCCAGCAGCTTTGGTAATTTGTCAGGGGAAGAGCAGTACTTC; CDR3aa: CASSFGNLSGEEQYF; v_gene: TRBV11-3; d_gene: -; abundance: -; j_gene: TRBJ2-7
CDR3nt: TGTGCCAGCAGCGCCGGGACTGAATTTTCCTACGAGCAGTACTTC; CDR3aa: CASSAGTEFSYEQYF; v_gene: TRBV11-3; d_gene: -; abundance: -; j_gene: TRBJ2-7
CDR3nt: TGTGCCAGCTCACCTCTACCCGGGACTCTCCTTGGCATTCAGTACTTC; CDR3aa: CASSPLPGTLLGIQYF; v_gene: TRBV18; d_gene: -; abundance: -; j_gene: TRBJ2-4